Listed below are T cell receptor beta chains from one sample, sequenced in a study of blood T cell dynamics during melanoma immunotherapy. The method was immunoSEQ multiplex PCR; TCRdb's version includes in-frame clones alone and lacks a portion of them. The repertoire holds under 9,500 clones, with approximately 85% as singletons. Sequencing was performed on blood, taken from a patient treated with checkpoint blockade. These TCRs come from a human donor with melanoma. The CDR3 runs from the conserved cysteine through the conserved F or W. Each record gives: D gene, J gene, clone size, V gene, CDR3 length, CDR3 protein, CDR3 DNA. D genes are given only for firm matches. The size entry is marked missing in some rows and otherwise reads once, few, many or a size class.

D gene: .
J gene: TRBJ1-4
clone size: once
V gene: TRBV1
CDR3 length: 15
CDR3 protein: CTSSQERTPMEKLFF
CDR3 DNA: TGCACCAGCAGCCAAGAGAGGACACCAATGGAAAAACTGTTTTTT

D gene: TRBD1
J gene: TRBJ2-7
clone size: .
V gene: TRBV28
CDR3 length: 15
CDR3 protein: CASSFRTGDSYEQYF
CDR3 DNA: TGTGCCAGCAGTTTTCGGACAGGCGACTCCTACGAGCAGTACTTC

D gene: TRBD2
J gene: TRBJ2-5
clone size: .
V gene: TRBV6-1
CDR3 length: 14
CDR3 protein: CASSGTSGMKTQYF
CDR3 DNA: TGTGCCAGCAGTGGGACTAGCGGGATGAAGACCCAGTACTTC

D gene: TRBD2
J gene: TRBJ2-7
clone size: .
V gene: TRBV7-3
CDR3 length: 14
CDR3 protein: CASSLSTGGYEQYF
CDR3 DNA: TGTGCCAGCAGCTTAAGTACGGGAGGATACGAGCAGTACTTC

D gene: .
J gene: TRBJ1-1
clone size: .
V gene: TRBV6-5
CDR3 length: 11
CDR3 protein: CASRNGPEAFF
CDR3 DNA: TGTGCCAGCAGAAACGGCCCCGAAGCTTTCTTT

D gene: .
J gene: TRBJ1-1
clone size: .
V gene: TRBV18
CDR3 length: 13
CDR3 protein: CASSSTPNTEAFF
CDR3 DNA: TGTGCCAGCTCATCCACACCGAACACTGAAGCTTTCTTT

D gene: .
J gene: TRBJ1-1
clone size: .
V gene: TRBV27
CDR3 length: 14
CDR3 protein: CASSWQGRDTEAFF
CDR3 DNA: TGTGCCAGCAGTTGGCAGGGGAGGGACACTGAAGCTTTCTTT

D gene: TRBD1
J gene: TRBJ2-1
clone size: .
V gene: TRBV25-1
CDR3 length: 16
CDR3 protein: CASSESTGGYYNEQFF
CDR3 DNA: TGTGCCAGCAGTGAGTCGACAGGGGGCTACTACAATGAGCAGTTCTTC

D gene: TRBD1
J gene: TRBJ1-2
clone size: .
V gene: TRBV29-1
CDR3 length: 14
CDR3 protein: CSVYGTGESYGYTF
CDR3 DNA: TGCAGCGTCTATGGGACAGGGGAAAGCTATGGCTACACCTTC

D gene: .
J gene: TRBJ2-7
clone size: .
V gene: TRBV7-2
CDR3 length: 13
CDR3 protein: CASSLVLLNEQYF
CDR3 DNA: TGTGCCAGCAGCTTAGTACTCCTTAACGAGCAGTACTTC

D gene: .
J gene: TRBJ2-7
clone size: .
V gene: TRBV7-6
CDR3 length: 12
CDR3 protein: CASSLGSYEQYF
CDR3 DNA: TGTGCCAGCAGCTTAGGGTCCTACGAGCAGTACTTC

D gene: .
J gene: TRBJ2-7
clone size: .
V gene: TRBV4-1
CDR3 length: 16
CDR3 protein: CASSQDATLWGKEQYF
CDR3 DNA: TGCGCCAGCAGCCAAGATGCGACACTCTGGGGGAAGGAGCAGTACTTC

D gene: TRBD1
J gene: TRBJ2-7
clone size: .
V gene: TRBV19
CDR3 length: 11
CDR3 protein: CASKGAHEQYF
CDR3 DNA: TGTGCCAGTAAGGGGGCCCACGAGCAGTACTTC

D gene: .
J gene: TRBJ1-5
clone size: few
V gene: TRBV7-9
CDR3 length: 15
CDR3 protein: CASSLSGPGDQPQHF
CDR3 DNA: TGTGCCAGCAGCTTATCGGGGCCGGGGGATCAGCCCCAGCATTTT

D gene: .
J gene: TRBJ2-7
clone size: .
V gene: TRBV28
CDR3 length: 13
CDR3 protein: CASSLASPNEQYF
CDR3 DNA: TGTGCCAGCAGTCTAGCGAGCCCCAACGAGCAGTACTTC

D gene: .
J gene: TRBJ2-7
clone size: .
V gene: TRBV27
CDR3 length: 14
CDR3 protein: CASRAHRLSYEQYF
CDR3 DNA: TGTGCCAGCAGAGCCCATCGGCTTTCCTACGAGCAGTACTTC

D gene: .
J gene: TRBJ1-2
clone size: .
V gene: TRBV6-4
CDR3 length: 16
CDR3 protein: CASPPWQVSLSYGYTF
CDR3 DNA: TGTGCCAGCCCGCCGTGGCAGGTCTCCCTTTCTTATGGCTACACCTTC

D gene: TRBD1
J gene: TRBJ1-6
clone size: .
V gene: TRBV6-5
CDR3 length: 14
CDR3 protein: CASRSVQGASPLHF
CDR3 DNA: TGTGCCAGCCGTTCGGTACAGGGGGCTTCACCCCTCCACTTT

D gene: .
J gene: TRBJ1-5
clone size: .
V gene: TRBV2
CDR3 length: 14
CDR3 protein: CASSELSQNQPQHF
CDR3 DNA: TGTGCCAGCAGTGAACTTTCTCAGAATCAGCCCCAGCATTTT

D gene: .
J gene: TRBJ1-1
clone size: .
V gene: TRBV4-2
CDR3 length: 14
CDR3 protein: CASSQNDRNTEAFF
CDR3 DNA: TGTGCCAGCAGCCAGAACGACAGGAACACTGAAGCTTTCTTT

D gene: .
J gene: TRBJ1-2
clone size: .
V gene: TRBV5-8
CDR3 length: 15
CDR3 protein: CASSYRDRANYGYTF
CDR3 DNA: TGTGCCAGCAGCTACCGAGACAGAGCTAACTATGGCTACACCTTC

D gene: .
J gene: TRBJ2-7
clone size: few
V gene: TRBV27
CDR3 length: 14
CDR3 protein: CASSPAEGTYEQYF
CDR3 DNA: TGTGCCAGCAGCCCCGCCGAAGGGACCTACGAGCAGTACTTC

D gene: TRBD1
J gene: TRBJ1-3
clone size: .
V gene: TRBV5-1
CDR3 length: 15
CDR3 protein: CASSLQGASGNTIYF
CDR3 DNA: TGCGCCAGCAGTCTACAGGGGGCGTCCGGAAACACCATATATTTT

D gene: TRBD1
J gene: TRBJ2-7
clone size: medium-sized
V gene: TRBV7-8
CDR3 length: 13
CDR3 protein: CASSVGQAYEQYF
CDR3 DNA: TGTGCCAGCAGCGTCGGACAGGCTTACGAGCAGTACTTC

D gene: .
J gene: TRBJ1-2
clone size: .
V gene: TRBV6-1
CDR3 length: 14
CDR3 protein: CACTPLQGPYGYTF
CDR3 DNA: TGTGCCTGCACGCCCCTACAGGGACCCTATGGCTACACCTTC

D gene: .
J gene: TRBJ1-4
clone size: .
V gene: TRBV10-3
CDR3 length: 17
CDR3 protein: CAISESAPGRFNEKLFF
CDR3 DNA: TGTGCCATCAGTGAGTCTGCCCCAGGGCGTTTTAATGAAAAACTGTTTTTT

D gene: .
J gene: TRBJ2-7
clone size: .
V gene: TRBV15
CDR3 length: 14
CDR3 protein: CATRRAAGLYEQYF
CDR3 DNA: TGTGCCACCCGGAGGGCGGCGGGGCTCTACGAGCAGTACTTC

D gene: .
J gene: TRBJ2-1
clone size: .
V gene: TRBV25-1
CDR3 length: 15
CDR3 protein: CASSELGVAADEQFF
CDR3 DNA: TGTGCCAGCAGTGAATTGGGAGTTGCGGCGGATGAGCAGTTCTTC

D gene: .
J gene: TRBJ1-4
clone size: .
V gene: TRBV29-1
CDR3 length: 13
CDR3 protein: CSAFGTGNEKLFF
CDR3 DNA: TGCAGCGCCTTCGGGACGGGAAATGAAAAACTGTTTTTT

D gene: .
J gene: TRBJ1-5
clone size: .
V gene: TRBV28
CDR3 length: 14
CDR3 protein: CASSTPGEGQPQHF
CDR3 DNA: TGTGCCAGCAGTACCCCAGGGGAGGGGCAGCCCCAGCATTTT

D gene: TRBD1
J gene: TRBJ2-7
clone size: .
V gene: TRBV18
CDR3 length: 14
CDR3 protein: CASSRDRGLYEQYF
CDR3 DNA: TGTGCCAGCTCCCGGGACAGGGGGCTCTACGAGCAGTACTTC

D gene: .
J gene: TRBJ2-2
clone size: once
V gene: TRBV27
CDR3 length: 16
CDR3 protein: CATKAGRGSDTGELFF
CDR3 DNA: TGTGCCACCAAGGCGGGCCGGGGGTCGGACACCGGGGAGCTGTTTTTT

D gene: TRBD2
J gene: TRBJ2-7
clone size: .
V gene: TRBV13
CDR3 length: 17
CDR3 protein: CASSLAGGRLSSYEQYF
CDR3 DNA: TGTGCCAGCAGCTTAGCTGGCGGGAGGCTTAGCTCCTACGAGCAGTACTTC

D gene: .
J gene: TRBJ1-1
clone size: .
V gene: TRBV28
CDR3 length: 16
CDR3 protein: CASSPQGVRVNTEAFF
CDR3 DNA: TGTGCCAGCAGTCCACAGGGTGTGCGAGTGAACACTGAAGCTTTCTTT

D gene: .
J gene: TRBJ1-5
clone size: .
V gene: TRBV15
CDR3 length: 18
CDR3 protein: CATSREFPGWERRNPQHF
CDR3 DNA: TGTGCCACCAGCAGAGAATTCCCCGGGTGGGAGAGAAGAAATCCCCAGCATTTT